A single sample is the source of the 32 T cell receptor beta chains below, sequenced in a study of Tregs in tolerant kidney transplant recipients. The assay was immunoSEQ multiplex PCR, and TCRdb's table has in-frame clones only and misses some. In all, the sample yields 50,000 or so clones. The input for sequencing was CD4+ T cells from blood, taken before the transplant. These receptor sequences come from a human donor who received a combined kidney and bone marrow transplant.

CDR3 sequence: CASSTSTVNTEAFF. CDR3 bases read: TGCGCCAGCAGCACCTCGACAGTTAACACTGAA. The chain has TRBV5-1 and TRBJ1-1; D is possibly TRBD1 (5 bases). The CDR3 goes on 3 residues after the read ends, and that part is filled in from the germline J gene. CDR1 and CDR2 from the germline V gene are SGHRS and YFSETQ. CDR3 size: 14 residues. V lost 4 bases, J lost 2 bases, and 12 bases lay in between.

Comment on this clone: Coverage ceases 3 residues before the CDR3 finishes, and the germline J gene fills in the end. The chain recombines TRBV5-1 with TRBJ2-6; 7 nucleotides align to TRBD1. The CDR3 covers 14 residues. With 4 bases clipped from V and 2 bases from J, the junction kept 0 bases outside the gene matches. Per the germline V gene, CDR1 is SGHRS and CDR2 is YFSETQ. The sequenced part of the CDR3 DNA is TGCGCCAGCAGCGGGACAGCTGGGGCCAACGTC. The encoded protein is CASSGTAGANV. The full CDR3 sequence reads CASSGTAGANVLTF. Full variable domain (remainder filled in from reference TRBV5-1 and TRBJ2-6): KAGVTQTPRYLIKTRGQQVTLSCSPISGHRSVSWYQQTPGQGLQFLFEYFSETQRNKGNFPGRFSGRQFSNSRSEMNVSTLELGDSALYLCASSGTAGANVLTFGAGSRLTVL.

Turning to this clone: The CDR3 end lies 3 residues beyond the end of the read and is filled in from the germline J gene. V is TRBV20-1 and J is TRBJ1-4; 9 bases map to TRBD1. This CDR3 comprises 13 residues. The germline V gene has CDR1 DFQATT and CDR2 SNEGSKA (reference sequence). V gave up 5 bases and J gave up 10 bases; unmatched junction bases: 8. CDR3 loop: CSAPDRGSGKLFF. CDR3 bases read: TGCAGTGCTCCGGACAGGGGATCCGGAAAA.

A note on this clone: The read comes to an end 3 residues before the CDR3 does, leaving the germline J gene to fill in the end. The chain couples TRBV5-6 to TRBJ2-5, with D maybe TRBD1 (5 bases). In germline, CDR1 is SGHDT, CDR2 YYEEEE. Trimming removed 3 bases from V and 2 bases from J, with 11 bases in between. The CDR3 has 14 amino acids. This CDR3 reads CASSSSTAQETQYF. The covered CDR3 bases are TGTGCCAGCAGCTCCTCGACAGCGCAAGAGACC.

Note on this clone: The CDR3 end falls 3 residues outside the read, so it is completed with the germline J gene. The V and J genes are TRBV29-1 and TRBJ2-5, with no clear D. V lost 4 bases and J 5 bases, leaving 11 bases between the germline ends. The CDR3 runs to 12 residues. CDR1 is SQVTM and CDR2 is ANQGSEA in the germline V gene. The sequenced part of the CDR3 DNA is TGCAGCGTTGCTCAGTCGATGGAGACC. This gives the protein CSVAQSMET. The full CDR3 is CSVAQSMETQYF.

A note on this clone: From the germline J gene comes the end of the CDR3, since the read stops 3 residues before it. The gene calls are TRBV18 and TRBJ1-5; D uncertain. Trimming stripped 2 bases from V and 2 bases from J, with 10 bases between. The CDR3 covers 15 residues. Germline CDR1 reads KGHSH; CDR2 reads LQKENI. The CDR3 spells CASSPEIAGNQPQHF. The sequenced part of the CDR3 DNA is TGTGCCAGCTCACCAGAAATCGCAGGCAATCAGCCC.

Note on this clone: The CDR3 goes on 3 residues after the read ends, and that part is filled in from the germline J gene. This chain links TRBV7-2 with TRBJ2-1; TRBD2 matches 10 bases. V trimming: 4 bases; J trimming: 4 bases; junction bases outside the gene matches: 4. Germline V gene lookup returns CDR1 SGHTA and CDR2 FQGNSA. This CDR3 is built from 15 residues. The CDR3 DNA, read in part, is TGTGCCAGCAGCTCTCCTAGCGGGGGTTACAATGAG. It yields the protein CASSSPSGGYNE. The whole CDR3 region reads CASSSPSGGYNEQFF.

The covered CDR3 bases are TGCGCCAGCAGCTCACCCGGGACTCCCTATGGC. Amino acids: CASSSPGTPYG. The whole CDR3 protein reads CASSSPGTPYGYTF. The chain employs TRBV5-1 and TRBJ1-2, with D possibly TRBD1 on 5 matching bases. Coverage ceases 3 residues before the CDR3 finishes, and the germline J gene fills in the end. The CDR3 loop spans 14 amino acids. Trimming pared 3 bases from V and 4 bases from J, leaving 13 bases between. Germline CDR1 is SGHRS and CDR2 is YFSETQ.

On this clone itself: The CDR3 end lies 3 residues beyond the end of the read and is filled in from the germline J gene. The chain combines TRBV2 with TRBJ1-2; D is unresolved. The CDR3 is made up of 15 amino acids. Germline V gene data show CDR1 as SNHLY and CDR2 as FYNNEI. Between the trimmed V and J ends, which lost 1 base and 0 bases, there was a span of 9 bases. The part of the CDR3 DNA that was read is TGTGCCAGCAGTGAAGATGACACGACTAACTATGGC. Translating it yields CASSEDDTTNYG. The complete CDR3 protein is CASSEDDTTNYGYTF.

About this clone itself: The read comes to an end 3 residues before the CDR3 does, leaving the germline J gene to fill in the end. This chain uses TRBV19 with TRBJ2-7; 9 bases fit TRBD2. Trimming took 6 bases from V and 3 from J; bases not matched to a gene: 15. Germline CDR1 is LNHDA and CDR2 is SQIVND (reference sequence). This CDR3 has 17 amino acids. The DNA read from the CDR3 is TGTGCCAGTAGGAGATCCCCGAGCGGGGGGTCTCACTACGAG. Protein product: CASRRSPSGGSHYE. The entire CDR3 protein reads CASRRSPSGGSHYEQYF.

On this clone: With the read ending 3 residues before the CDR3 end, the germline J gene is used to fill in that end. The chain couples TRBV14 to TRBJ2-4; 9 positions agree with TRBD1. J gave up 4 bases and V 2 bases, and 6 bases lay outside the gene matches. The length of the CDR3 is 16 residues. Germline V gives CDR1 SGHDN, CDR2 FVKESK. CDR3 loop: CASSQSRGTGKNIQYF. CDR3 bases read: TGTGCCAGCAGCCAAAGCAGAGGGACAGGGAAAAACATT.

Remarks on this clone: Read data end 3 residues before the CDR3 end; the end is taken from the germline J gene. V gene TRBV29-1 combines with J gene TRBJ1-2; 7 bases map to TRBD1. Germline-derived CDR1 and CDR2 are SQVTM and ANQGSEA. This CDR3 has 13 amino acids. V gave up 5 bases and J gave up 5 bases; unmatched junction bases: 8. Incomplete CDR3 DNA: TGCAGCGTTATCGATGGGGACAGATATGGC. It codes for CSVIDGDRYG. The entire CDR3 is CSVIDGDRYGYTF.

Of note for this clone: The CDR3 extends 3 residues past the end of the read, so its final part is completed from the germline J gene. V usage is TRBV30 and J usage is TRBJ2-5, with TRBD2 identical over 7 bases. Germline V lookup: CDR1 GTSNPN, CDR2 SVGIG (reference sequence). There are 15 residues in the CDR3. After removal of 0 bases from V and 5 bases from J, the junction contained 9 bases not matched to a gene. CDR3 in amino acids: CAWSVSAGDVETQYF. The sequenced part of the CDR3 DNA is TGTGCCTGGAGTGTATCGGCGGGAGATGTGGAGACC.

On this clone itself: The DNA ends 3 residues before the CDR3 does, and the rest of the CDR3 is filled in from the germline J gene. V usage is TRBV7-6 and J usage is TRBJ2-3; TRBD1 is a possible D gene (5 bases). Trimming stripped 2 bases from V and 6 bases from J, with 9 bases between. CDR1 is SGHVS and CDR2 is FNYEAQ in the germline V gene. The CDR3 has 13 amino acids. The sequenced CDR3 bases are TGTGCCAGCAGCTTAAGGGGATGGGATACG. Translation gives CASSLRGWDT. The CDR3 reads in full as CASSLRGWDTQYF.

With respect to this clone: Read data end 3 residues before the CDR3 end; the end is taken from the germline J gene. The gene calls are TRBV20-1 and TRBJ2-3; D gene unclear. The CDR3 is made up of 14 amino acids. Germline V CDR1 and CDR2: DFQATT, SNEGSKA (reference sequence). V lost 6 bases, J lost 6 bases, and 19 bases lay in between. The covered CDR3 bases are TGCAGTGCCCTCCGATGGTCTCAAGGGGATACG. Protein product: CSALRWSQGDT. The whole CDR3 sequence is CSALRWSQGDTQYF.

Notes on this clone: Read data end 3 residues before the CDR3 end; the end is taken from the germline J gene. V usage is TRBV18 and J usage is TRBJ2-2; 7 positions match TRBD1. The CDR3 sequence is 14 residues long. CDR1 and CDR2 (germline): KGHSH, LQKENI. The V and J ends lost 9 bases and 1 base, in that order; junction bases with no gene match: 5. The CDR3 bases that were read are TGTGCCAGTGTAGGACAGGTGAACACCGGGGAG. It specifies CASVGQVNTGE. The whole CDR3 protein reads CASVGQVNTGELFF.

Comment on this clone: The CDR3 end lies 3 residues beyond the end of the read and is filled in from the germline J gene. The rearrangement joins TRBV2 to TRBJ2-6, with 12 bases that match TRBD1. Germline V gene sequence: CDR1 SNHLY, CDR2 FYNNEI. The CDR3 contains 17 residues. V shed 3 bases and J 4 bases; nucleotides not matched to a gene: 4. The chain's CDR3 is CASSDGTGGRGANVLTF. The sequenced CDR3 bases are TGTGCCAGCAGTGATGGGACAGGGGGCCGGGGGGCCAACGTC. Combining the CDR3 with reference TRBV2 and TRBJ2-6 gives the whole variable domain EPEVTQTPSHQVTQMGQEVILRCVPISNHLYFYWYRQILGQKVEFLVSFYNNEISEKSEIFDDQFSVERPDGSNFTLKIRSTKLEDSAMYFCASSDGTGGRGANVLTFGAGSRLTVL.

Notes on this clone: The missing CDR3 end, 3 residues past where the read stops, is filled in from the germline J gene. V and J are TRBV19 and TRBJ2-1; 7 bases match TRBD1. V shed 7 bases and J 7 bases; nucleotides not matched to a gene: 10. CDR1 is LNHDA, CDR2 SQIVND, per germline (reference sequence). This CDR3 is 14 amino acids long. Incomplete CDR3 DNA: TGTGCCAGTAAGGGCAGCCCACAGGGGAATGAG. It codes for CASKGSPQGNE. The CDR3 reads in full as CASKGSPQGNEQFF.

In regard to this clone: The DNA ends 3 residues before the CDR3 does, and the rest of the CDR3 is filled in from the germline J gene. The chain carries TRBV19 and TRBJ1-5; D possibly corresponds to TRBD1 (6 bases). The germline V gene encodes CDR1 LNHDA and CDR2 SQIVND (reference sequence). Trimming cost V 6 bases and J 2 bases, with 20 bases left between them. CDR3 length: 17 amino acids. The covered CDR3 bases are TGTGCCAGTAGCGTTCGAGGGACACCCAACGGCAATCAGCCC. This translates into CASSVRGTPNGNQP. The entire CDR3 protein is CASSVRGTPNGNQPQHF.

A remark on this clone: The missing CDR3 end, 3 residues past where the read stops, is filled in from the germline J gene. This sequence joins TRBV10-3 and TRBJ1-2; unclear D gene. CDR1 is ENHRY, CDR2 SYGVKD, per germline. With 2 bases removed from V and 0 bases from J, the gap between germline ends came to 10 bases. This CDR3 has 15 amino acids. The DNA read from the CDR3 is TGTGCCATCAGTGAGGGCCTCAATACTAACTATGGC. Amino acids: CAISEGLNTNYG. The entire CDR3 protein reads CAISEGLNTNYGYTF.

About this clone itself: The read halts 3 residues ahead of the CDR3 end, with the missing end drawn from the germline J gene. The V call is TRBV19, the J call TRBJ2-3; 10 nucleotides line up with TRBD2. The length of the CDR3 is 14 residues. Germline V gene data show CDR1 as LNHDA and CDR2 as SQIVND (reference sequence). The CDR3 sequence: CASSTSSGSLTQYF. CDR3 DNA (partial): TGTGCCAGTAGTACGTCTAGCGGGAGTCTAACG.

Concerning this clone itself: The CDR3 extends 3 residues past the end of the read, so its final part is completed from the germline J gene. This chain joins TRBV19 and TRBJ2-7; possibly TRBD1 for D (6 bases). Germline V CDR1 and CDR2: LNHDA, SQIVND (reference sequence). CDR3 length: 14 residues. V was pared by 3 bases and J by 4 bases, with 13 bases between. The CDR3 DNA, read in part, is TGTGCCAGTAGTATCAGGGGATTGGGGTACGAG. Amino acid sequence: CASSIRGLGYE. In full, the CDR3 reads CASSIRGLGYEQYF.

Concerning this clone itself: The CDR3 is cut off 3 residues early in the read; its end comes from the germline J gene. J is TRBJ1-5 and V is TRBV30; D is unresolved. V shed 4 bases and J shed 2 bases, with 6 bases lying between them. Germline lookup yields CDR1 GTSNPN and CDR2 SVGIG (reference sequence). The length of the CDR3 is 12 residues. The part of the CDR3 DNA that was read is TGTGCCTGGAAACAAGGCAATCAGCCC. This translates into CAWKQGNQP. The whole CDR3 sequence is CAWKQGNQPQHF.

Partial CDR3 DNA: TGTGCCAGCAGTGAATCGTTAGCGGGAGGATCCTACAATGAG. Its translation: CASSESLAGGSYNE. The entire CDR3 sequence reads CASSESLAGGSYNEQFF. The V call is TRBV2, the J call TRBJ2-1, with 10 bases matching TRBD2. The read ends 3 residues shy of where the CDR3 ends; the end is completed using the germline J gene. CDR1 and CDR2 (germline): SNHLY, FYNNEI. The CDR3 is 17 amino acids. V lost 2 bases to trimming and J lost 1 base; unmatched junction nucleotides: 5.

Comments on this clone: The read is 3 residues too short to cover the CDR3 end, so that end is filled in from the germline J gene. This chain links TRBV7-2 with TRBJ2-3; D perhaps matches TRBD2 (5 bases). V gave up 5 bases and J gave up 6 bases, with 18 bases separating them. The CDR3 covers 15 residues. Looked up from germline, CDR1 is SGHTA and CDR2 is FQGNSA. CDR3 DNA (partial): TGTGCCAGCAGCCATGTCACAGACCCGGGGGATACG. It specifies CASSHVTDPGDT. The complete CDR3 reads CASSHVTDPGDTQYF. Looking up the rest from reference TRBV7-2 and TRBJ2-3 gives the full variable domain: GAGVSQSPSNKVTEKGKDVELRCDPISGHTALYWYRQSLGQGLEFLIYFQGNSAPDKSGLPSDRFSAERTGGSVSTLTIQRTQQEDSAVYLCASSHVTDPGDTQYFGPGTRLTVL.

The CDR3 DNA, read in part, is TGTGCCAGCCGATTAGCGGGGACGAACACCGGGGAG. Its protein is CASRLAGTNTGE. The entire CDR3 protein is CASRLAGTNTGELFF. The chain is built from TRBV2 and TRBJ2-2, with TRBD2 matching over 8 bases. Read coverage stops 3 residues before the CDR3 terminus; the germline J gene supplies the remainder. The V gene end was trimmed by 8 bases and the J gene end by 0 bases; junction bases not matched to a gene: 5. The CDR3 has 15 residues. Germline values: CDR1 SNHLY, CDR2 FYNNEI.

This CDR3 reads CASSNRGTAQETQYF. The sequenced part of the CDR3 DNA is TGTGCCAGTAGTAATAGGGGGACGGCTCAAGAGACC. This chain joins TRBV19 and TRBJ2-5; D possibly corresponds to TRBD1 (6 bases). The sequence runs out 3 residues before the end of the CDR3; the remainder is reconstructed from the germline J gene. V dropped 4 bases and J dropped 2 bases, with 14 bases sitting between them. Germline values: CDR1 LNHDA, CDR2 SQIVND (reference sequence). The CDR3 has 15 residues.

The CDR3 spells CASSRQGNEAFF. Incomplete CDR3 DNA: TGTGCCAGCAGCCGACAGGGTAATGAA. This chain joins TRBV7-2 and TRBJ1-1, with 7 positions matching TRBD1. The sequenced fragment ends 3 residues before the CDR3 boundary, so the rest is inferred from the germline J gene. CDR1 is SGHTA, CDR2 FQGNSA, per germline. After removal of 5 bases from V and 7 bases from J, the junction contained 4 bases not matched to a gene. The CDR3 totals 12 residues.

For this clone: The CDR3 is cut off 3 residues early in the read; its end comes from the germline J gene. The chain joins TRBV7-7 to TRBJ2-7; tentatively, D is TRBD2 (7 bases). V lost 5 bases to trimming and J lost 2 bases, with 13 bases between them. This CDR3 has 14 residues. Looked up from germline, CDR1 is SSHAT and CDR2 is FNYEAQ (reference sequence). CDR3 DNA (partial): TGTGCCAGCAGCCCTGGGGGGGGCACCTACGAG. This translates into CASSPGGGTYE. From start to end, the CDR3 is CASSPGGGTYEQYF.

A remark on this clone: The CDR3 end falls 3 residues outside the read, so it is completed with the germline J gene. The chain links TRBV2 to TRBJ2-2; D remains ambiguous. V lost 3 bases and J 5 bases, leaving 13 bases between the germline ends. The CDR3 is made up of 15 amino acids. The germline gives CDR1 SNHLY, CDR2 FYNNEI. CDR3 amino acids: CASSDKGRQTGELFF. CDR3 DNA (partial): TGTGCCAGCAGTGATAAGGGCCGTCAGACCGGGGAG.

This chain's CDR3 is CASSLEGTAGGKLFF. CDR3 bases read: TGTGCCAGCTCACTGGAGGGGACAGCAGGGGGAAAA. The chain has TRBV18 and TRBJ1-4, with TRBD1 identical over 7 bases. The CDR3 extends 3 residues past the end of the read, so its final part is completed from the germline J gene. Germline CDR1 and CDR2: KGHSH and LQKENI. The ends lost 4 bases at V and 10 bases at J; junction bases unmatched: 12. The CDR3 is 15 amino acids.

Concerning this clone itself: The sequenced fragment ends 3 residues before the CDR3 boundary, so the rest is inferred from the germline J gene. The rearrangement joins TRBV5-1 to TRBJ1-1, with 8 bases identical to TRBD1. Losses at the gene ends were 5 bases for V and 1 base for J; bases not matched to a gene: 7. This CDR3 region has 15 residues. The V gene's germline CDR1 is SGHRS and CDR2 YFSETQ. The CDR3 sequence is CASRVQGAWNTEAFF. The sequenced part of the CDR3 DNA is TGCGCCAGCAGGGTCCAGGGGGCATGGAACACTGAA.